The 21 T cell receptor beta chains in this list originate from one sample, sequenced in a study of cytotoxic CD8 clonotypes in ibrutinib-treated CLL. Method: immunoSEQ multiplex PCR; TCRdb's copy keeps in-frame clones and lacks some. The data hold some 300,000 clones, with around four fifths observed a single time. The sample was PBMCs, taken before ibrutinib treatment. The receptors were gathered from a human donor with chronic lymphocytic leukemia.

This sequence joins TRBV9 and TRBJ2-1; D is ambiguous. The CDR3 covers 15 residues. V lost 0 bases, J lost 6 bases, and 13 bases lay in between. Germline V gives CDR1 SGDLS, CDR2 YYNGEE. The chain's CDR3 is CASSVGVTWGNEQFF. The CDR3 nucleotides read TGTGCCAGCAGCGTAGGTGTGACATGGGGCAATGAGCAGTTCTTC.

In DNA, the CDR3 is TGTGCCAGCAGGCAAACAGTTAACTATGGCTACACCTTC. This gives the protein CASRQTVNYGYTF. The gene calls are TRBV6-5 and TRBJ1-2; no clear D. The ends were cut back, 6 bases at V and 1 base at J, with 9 bases in the middle. The CDR3 covers 13 residues. CDR1 MNHEY and CDR2 SVGAGI come from the germline V gene.

This clone was seen just once. The rearrangement joins TRBV6-9 to TRBJ2-3; 8 positions match TRBD1. The V gene's germline CDR1 is MNHGY and CDR2 SVAAGI. The length of the CDR3 is 18 residues. V lost 6 bases to trimming and J lost 0 bases; unmatched junction nucleotides: 14. CDR3 loop: CASRLLQGGRPSTDTQYF. The CDR3 DNA is TGTGCCAGCAGGTTATTACAGGGGGGTCGTCCTAGCACAGATACGCAGTATTTT.

The chain joins TRBV6-6 to TRBJ1-5; unclear D gene. CDR1 and CDR2 from the germline V gene are MNHNY and SVGAGI (reference sequence). This CDR3 has 13 amino acids. The V end lost 0 bases, the J end lost 6 bases, and 6 bases lay between the germline ends. CDR3 nucleotides: TGTGCCAGCAGTTACTCGAGGGTTCAGCCCCAGCATTTT. Translation: CASSYSRVQPQHF.

The gene calls are TRBV30 and TRBJ1-2; 11 bases agree with TRBD1. V was clipped by 7 bases and J by 7 bases; unmatched bases: 5. The CDR3 length is 12 residues. Germline lookup yields CDR1 GTSNPN and CDR2 SVGIG (reference sequence). CDR3 sequence reads: CASSDRGLGYTF. For the CDR3, the DNA is TGTGCCTCATCGGACAGGGGGCTTGGCTACACCTTC.

The chain carries TRBV5-1 and TRBJ1-2, with D possibly matching TRBD1 (5 bases). CDR1 and CDR2 (germline): SGHRS, YFSETQ. Trimming took off 4 bases at V and 2 bases at J, with 12 bases between the two ends. The CDR3 consists of 14 residues. CDR3 in amino acids: CASSTTPGNYGYTF. In nucleotides, the CDR3 is TGCGCCAGCAGCACAACACCAGGGAACTATGGCTACACCTTC.

The chain uses TRBV4-3 and TRBJ1-2; no reliable D call. The CDR3 extends over 15 amino acids. Germline V gene lookup returns CDR1 LGHNA and CDR2 YSLEER. Trimming left V 0 bases short and J 9 bases short, with 17 bases between. CDR3 sequence reads: CASSQERVGSPSYTF. DNA of the CDR3: TGCGCCAGCAGCCAAGAACGGGTCGGCAGTCCGAGCTACACCTTC.

For this clone: In the same sample, other DNA sequences code for this CDR3. The rearrangement joins TRBV6-5 to TRBJ1-3; no clear D gene. The V gene lost 6 bases and the J gene lost 0 bases, with 3 bases spanning the gap. Germline V CDR1 and CDR2: MNHEY, SVGAGI. This CDR3 region has 12 residues. The CDR3 loop reads CASSRSGNTIYF. CDR3 nucleotide sequence: TGTGCCAGCAGCCGCTCTGGAAACACCATATATTTT.

This sequence joins TRBV5-1 and TRBJ1-3; D is possibly TRBD1 (5 bases). Looked up from germline, CDR1 is SGHRS and CDR2 is YFSETQ. The CDR3 consists of 16 residues. Between the trimmed V and J ends, which lost 0 bases and 4 bases, there was a span of 14 bases. The CDR3, as DNA: TGCGCCAGCAGCTTGGCGGACTTTGCAGGGGGAAACACCATATATTTT. Translation: CASSLADFAGGNTIYF. The full variable domain, its missing parts supplied by reference TRBV5-1 and TRBJ1-3, is KAGVTQTPRYLIKTRGQQVTLSCSPISGHRSVSWYQQTPGQGLQFLFEYFSETQRNKGNFPGRFSGRQFSNSRSEMNVSTLELGDSALYLCASSLADFAGGNTIYFGEGSWLTVV.

This clone was seen a single time. The chain recombines TRBV2 with TRBJ2-1; 8 bases align to TRBD2. This CDR3 is built from 17 residues. The germline gives CDR1 SNHLY, CDR2 FYNNEI. V shed 10 bases, J shed 5 bases, and the junction held 19 bases outside the gene matches. The CDR3 sequence is CANPNSASGPVDNEQFF. The CDR3 bases are TGTGCCAACCCGAACTCGGCTAGCGGGCCGGTTGACAATGAGCAGTTCTTC.

The chain links TRBV6-6 to TRBJ1-5; unclear D gene. V lost 4 bases to trimming and J lost 4 bases, with 5 bases between them. Germline CDR1 reads MNHNY; CDR2 reads SVGAGI (reference sequence). The CDR3 loop spans 12 amino acids. The CDR3 here is CASSFPNQPQHF. The CDR3 nucleotides are TGTGCCAGCAGTTTTCCTAATCAGCCCCAGCATTTT.

V gene TRBV18 combines with J gene TRBJ2-2; D uncertain. Germline-derived CDR1 and CDR2 are KGHSH and LQKENI. V was pared by 6 bases and J by 2 bases, with 13 bases between. The CDR3 sequence is 15 residues long. The CDR3 region has the DNA TGTGCCAGCTCTCTTAGGTCAGGCAACACCGGGGAGCTGTTTTTT. It codes for CASSLRSGNTGELFF.

This chain connects TRBV27 to TRBJ2-3, with TRBD2 identical over 7 bases. CDR1 MNHEY and CDR2 SMNVEV come from the germline V gene (reference sequence). The V gene end was trimmed by 2 bases and the J gene end by 5 bases; junction bases not matched to a gene: 16. CDR3 length: 18 amino acids. CDR3 nucleotide sequence: TGTGCCAGCAGTTTAAGCGGAGGGTGGAGCGGGGTAAGAGATACGCAGTATTTT. It yields the protein CASSLSGGWSGVRDTQYF.

The chain joins TRBV6-5 to TRBJ2-7; TRBD2 aligns across 7 bases. The CDR3 is 14 amino acids. Germline trimming cut 5 bases from V and 6 bases from J; bases unmatched to any gene: 10. The germline V gene encodes CDR1 MNHEY and CDR2 SVGAGI. The CDR3 DNA follows: TGTGCCAGCAGTCGATCCAGCGGGGCGGGCGAGCAGTACTTC. It specifies CASSRSSGAGEQYF.

The chain links TRBV29-1 to TRBJ2-7; 9 bases align to TRBD1. Trimming removed 2 bases from V and 3 bases from J; junction bases left unmatched: 5. There are 14 residues in the CDR3. Germline V CDR1 and CDR2: SQVTM, ANQGSEA. CDR3: CSVERQGGFYEQYF. As DNA, the CDR3 is TGCAGCGTTGAACGACAGGGGGGGTTCTACGAGCAGTACTTC.

This clone was counted between two and nine times. The chain couples TRBV19 to TRBJ2-2, with 13 bases identical to TRBD2. Losses at the gene ends were 7 bases for V and 1 base for J; bases not matched to a gene: 3. This CDR3 spans 16 amino acids. In germline, CDR1 is LNHDA, CDR2 SQIVND (reference sequence). Here the CDR3 DNA reads TGTGCCAGTAAAAGGACTAGCGGGGGGAACACCGGGGAGCTGTTTTTT. Amino acids: CASKRTSGGNTGELFF.

In nucleotides, the CDR3 is TGTGCCAGCAGCAAAGAGTCGGGCGGGATAAGTAGTAAGGAGACCCAGTACTTC. It yields the protein CASSKESGGISSKETQYF. The gene calls are TRBV11-3 and TRBJ2-5; perhaps TRBD2 as D (6 bases). The germline V gene encodes CDR1 SGHNT and CDR2 YENEEA. V lost 5 bases and J 5 bases, leaving 27 bases between the germline ends. The CDR3 consists of 18 residues.

The gene calls are TRBV18 and TRBJ2-7; D is unresolved. The CDR3 loop spans 14 amino acids. Trimming took 1 base from V and 0 from J, leaving 7 bases between them. CDR1 and CDR2 from the germline V gene are KGHSH and LQKENI. CDR3 region: CASSPQSSSYEQYF. CDR3 nucleotides: TGTGCCAGCTCACCACAGTCGAGCTCCTACGAGCAGTACTTC.

This rearrangement joins TRBV7-6 to TRBJ2-3; 13 positions match TRBD2. Per the germline V gene, CDR1 is SGHVS and CDR2 is FNYEAQ. This CDR3 comprises 17 residues. The ends lost 4 bases at V and 2 bases at J; junction bases unmatched: 6. The CDR3 sequence is CASSSTGTSGATDTQYF. The CDR3 bases are TGTGCCAGCAGCTCAACCGGGACTAGCGGGGCCACAGATACGCAGTATTTT.

This clone was detected a few times. This chain links TRBV29-1 with TRBJ1-2, with 7 nucleotides matching TRBD1. The germline gives CDR1 SQVTM, CDR2 ANQGSEA. The J segment lost 3 bases and the V segment lost 7 bases, leaving 5 bases of the junction unmatched. The CDR3 length is 12 residues. The DNA of the CDR3 is TGCAGCGCCGTACAGGGGCACTATGGCTACACCTTC. This translates into CSAVQGHYGYTF. The variable domain in full, completed from reference TRBV29-1 and TRBJ1-2, reads SAVISQKPSRDICQRGTSLTIQCQVDSQVTMMFWYRQQPGQSLTLIATANQGSEATYESGFVIDKFPISRPNLTFSTLTVSNMSPEDSSIYLCSAVQGHYGYTFGSGTRLTVV.

Comment on this clone: Other DNA sequences in the sample encode the same CDR3. The J gene is TRBJ2-7, the V gene TRBV15; 12 bases agree with TRBD1. The CDR3 consists of 13 residues. V trimming: 5 bases; J trimming: 6 bases; junction bases outside the gene matches: 2. Per the germline V gene, CDR1 is LNHNV and CDR2 is YYDKDF (reference sequence). Here the CDR3 reads CATSRDRGREQYF. In DNA form, the CDR3 reads TGTGCCACCAGCCGGGACAGGGGGCGCGAGCAGTACTTC. Full variable domain (remainder filled in from reference TRBV15 and TRBJ2-7): DAMVIQNPRYQVTQFGKPVTLSCSQTLNHNVMYWYQQKSSQAPKLLFHYYDKDFNNEADTPDNFQSRRPNTSFCFLDIRSPGLGDTAMYLCATSRDRGREQYFGPGTRLTVT.